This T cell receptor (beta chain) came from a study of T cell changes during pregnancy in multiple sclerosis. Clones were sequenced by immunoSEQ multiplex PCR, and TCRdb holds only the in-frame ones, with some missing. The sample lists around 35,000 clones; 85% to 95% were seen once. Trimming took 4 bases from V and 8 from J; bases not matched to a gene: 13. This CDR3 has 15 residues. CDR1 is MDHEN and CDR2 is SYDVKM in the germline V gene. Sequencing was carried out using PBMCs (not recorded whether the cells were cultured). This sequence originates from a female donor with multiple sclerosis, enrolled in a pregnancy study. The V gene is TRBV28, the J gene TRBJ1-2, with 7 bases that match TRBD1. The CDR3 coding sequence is TGTGCCAGCAGTTCCCTTGGACAGGTCGACTCCGGCTACACCTTC. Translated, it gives CASSSLGQVDSGYTF.